This T cell receptor (beta chain) was sequenced in a study of read filtering for tumor transcriptome and immune sequencing. On the study more broadly: By R-ISS, stages I, II and III held about 8, 16 and 7 patients. IR-seq gave about 3.5 to 10.27 million TCR reads per sample; RNA-seq gave roughly 75 to 1,300.

Molecular barcoded adaptors covering alpha/delta and beta/gamma chains were used on around 400 ng RNA. TCRdb passed the reads through MiXCR, listing each CDR3 protein once. The table records some 46,000 distinct CDR3 sequences, approximately 19% of them present only once. This clonotype was recorded at least ten times. Every patient had bone marrow sampled while the disease was active. There are 15 residues in the CDR3. Germline loops: CDR1 MNHEY, CDR2 SMNVEV (reference sequence). V was cut by 6 bases and J by 7 bases, with 18 bases left in between. The sequenced sample was a population of CD138-negative cells sorted from bone marrow. This sequence was found in a donor aged 40 or older with multiple myeloma. The chain joins TRBV27 to TRBJ2-2, with D possibly TRBD1 on 5 matching bases. CDR3 in amino acids: CASRLRGSFVGELFF. The DNA for the CDR3 is TGTGCCAGCAGACTTAGGGGAAGCTTCGTCGGGGAGCTGTTTTTT.